The sequence of this T cell receptor (beta chain) was determined in a study of T cell responses to AZD1222 COVID-19 vaccine. Study results and limitations: As reported, nearly half of all spike-specific TCRs target variant regions that are unmutated. Donors, mostly white British, included more females; clonal diversity was possibly underestimated. At study baseline, merely six AZD1222 recipients were seropositive. Samples come after the peak T cell response, not at day 14.

On this clone itself: Antigen specificity is unknown.

The CDR3 runs 19 residues. Trimming cost V 0 bases and J 3 bases; bases outside gene matches: 15. CDR1 is KGHSH and CDR2 is LQKENI in the germline V gene. Sequencing was performed with immunoSEQ multiplex PCR; in TCRdb, only in-frame clones are kept and a portion is missing. The sample records 150,000 to 200,000 clones, 85% to 95% being singletons. The sample here was peripheral blood, taken on day 0 of AZD1222 vaccination. The gene calls are TRBV18 and TRBJ2-7; TRBD1 matches at 9 bases. The sequence was collected from an adult in good health. The CDR3 bases are TGTGCCAGCTCACCACCCGGGTCCGGACCGGGACAGGGTTTCTACGAGCAGTACTTC. It specifies CASSPPGSGPGQGFYEQYF.